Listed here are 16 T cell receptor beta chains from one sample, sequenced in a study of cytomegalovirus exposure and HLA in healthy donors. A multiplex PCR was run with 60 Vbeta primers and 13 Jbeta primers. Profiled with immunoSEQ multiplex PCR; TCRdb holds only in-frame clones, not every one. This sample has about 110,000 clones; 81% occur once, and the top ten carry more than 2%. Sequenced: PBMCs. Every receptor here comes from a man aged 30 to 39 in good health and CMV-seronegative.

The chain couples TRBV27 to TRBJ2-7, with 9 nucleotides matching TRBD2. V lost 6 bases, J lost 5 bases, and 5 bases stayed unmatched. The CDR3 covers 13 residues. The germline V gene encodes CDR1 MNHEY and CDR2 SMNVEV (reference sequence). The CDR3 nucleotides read TGTGCCAGCAGGGGGACTAGCTTCCACGAGCAGTACTTC. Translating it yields CASRGTSFHEQYF.

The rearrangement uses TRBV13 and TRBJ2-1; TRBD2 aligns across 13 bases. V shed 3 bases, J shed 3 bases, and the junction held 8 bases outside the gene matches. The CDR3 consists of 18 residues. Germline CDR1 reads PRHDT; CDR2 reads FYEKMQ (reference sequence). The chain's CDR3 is CASSLADGTSGNYNEQFF. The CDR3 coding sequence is TGTGCCAGCAGCTTGGCGGATGGGACTAGCGGGAACTACAATGAGCAGTTCTTC.

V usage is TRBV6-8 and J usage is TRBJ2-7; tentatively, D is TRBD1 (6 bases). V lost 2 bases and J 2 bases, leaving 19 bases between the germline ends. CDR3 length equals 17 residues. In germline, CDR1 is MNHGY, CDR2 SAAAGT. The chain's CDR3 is CASSYPPVTGLTYEQYF. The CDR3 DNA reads TGTGCCAGCAGTTACCCACCCGTGACAGGCCTCACCTACGAGCAGTACTTC.

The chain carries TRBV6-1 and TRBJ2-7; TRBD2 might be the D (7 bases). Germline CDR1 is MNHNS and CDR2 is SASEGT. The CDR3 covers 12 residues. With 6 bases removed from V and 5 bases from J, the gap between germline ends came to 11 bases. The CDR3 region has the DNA TGTGCCAGCAGGTCGGGGGGCAACGAGCAGTACTTC. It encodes CASRSGGNEQYF.

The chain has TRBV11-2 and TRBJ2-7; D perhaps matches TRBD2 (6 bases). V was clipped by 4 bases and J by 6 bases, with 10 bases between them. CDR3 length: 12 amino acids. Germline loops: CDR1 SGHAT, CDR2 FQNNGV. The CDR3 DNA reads TGTGCCAGCAGCTCCGGGACTTCCGAGCAGTACTTC. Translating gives CASSSGTSEQYF.

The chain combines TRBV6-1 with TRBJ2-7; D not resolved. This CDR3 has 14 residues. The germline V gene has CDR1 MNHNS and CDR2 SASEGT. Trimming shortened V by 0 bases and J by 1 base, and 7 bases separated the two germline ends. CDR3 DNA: TGTGCCAGCAGTGAAGCGCGGCAGTCCTACGAGCAGTACTTC. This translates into CASSEARQSYEQYF.

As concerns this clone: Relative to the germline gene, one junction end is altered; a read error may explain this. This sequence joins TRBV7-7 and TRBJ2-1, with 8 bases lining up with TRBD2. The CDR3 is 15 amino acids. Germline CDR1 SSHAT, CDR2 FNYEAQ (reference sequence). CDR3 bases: TGTGCTAGCAGCTTAGTAGCGGGGTCCTACAATGAGCAGTTCTTC. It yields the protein CASSLVAGSYNEQFF.

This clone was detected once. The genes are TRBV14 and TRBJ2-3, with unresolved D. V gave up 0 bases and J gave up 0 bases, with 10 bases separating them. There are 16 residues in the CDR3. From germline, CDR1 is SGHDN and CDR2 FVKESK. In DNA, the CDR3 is TGTGCCAGCAGCCAAGAGCCCAGTCTTAGCACAGATACGCAGTATTTT. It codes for CASSQEPSLSTDTQYF.

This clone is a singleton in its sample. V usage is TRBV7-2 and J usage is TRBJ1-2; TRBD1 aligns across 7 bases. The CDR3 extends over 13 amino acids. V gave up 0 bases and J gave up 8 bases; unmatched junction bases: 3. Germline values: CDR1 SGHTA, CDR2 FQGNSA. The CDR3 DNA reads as TGTGCCAGCAGCTTAGCAGGGGGCCGGGGCTACACCTTC. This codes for CASSLAGGRGYTF.

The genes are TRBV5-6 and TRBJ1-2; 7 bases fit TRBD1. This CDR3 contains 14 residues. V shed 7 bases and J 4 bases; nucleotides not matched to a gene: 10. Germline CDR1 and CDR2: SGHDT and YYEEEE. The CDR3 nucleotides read TGTGCCAGCCGCCCCGCCCAGGGGGGCTATGGCTACACCTTC. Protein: CASRPAQGGYGYTF.

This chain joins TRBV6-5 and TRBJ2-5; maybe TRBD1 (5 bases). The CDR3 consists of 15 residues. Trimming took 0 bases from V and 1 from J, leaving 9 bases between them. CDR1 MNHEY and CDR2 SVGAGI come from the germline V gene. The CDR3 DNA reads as TGTGCCAGCAGTTACTCTCAGGGCGGCCAAGAGACCCAGTACTTC. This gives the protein CASSYSQGGQETQYF.

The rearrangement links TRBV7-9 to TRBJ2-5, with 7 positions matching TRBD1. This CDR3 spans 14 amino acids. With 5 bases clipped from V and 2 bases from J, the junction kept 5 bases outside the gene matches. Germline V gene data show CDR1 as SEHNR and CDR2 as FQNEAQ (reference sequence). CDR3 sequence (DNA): TGTGCCAGCAGCCCGCGACAGGGACAAGAGACCCAGTACTTC. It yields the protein CASSPRQGQETQYF.

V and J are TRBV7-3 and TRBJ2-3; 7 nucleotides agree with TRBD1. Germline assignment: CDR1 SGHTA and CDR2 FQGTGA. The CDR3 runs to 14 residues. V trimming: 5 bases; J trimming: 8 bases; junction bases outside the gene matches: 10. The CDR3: CASSKDRAGATQYF. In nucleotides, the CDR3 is TGTGCCAGCAGCAAAGACAGGGCCGGGGCTACGCAGTATTTT. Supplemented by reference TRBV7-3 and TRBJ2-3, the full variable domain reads GAGVSQTPSNKVTEKGKYVELRCDPISGHTALYWYRQSLGQGPEFLIYFQGTGAADDSGLPNDRFFAVRPEGSVSTLKIQRTERGDSAVYLCASSKDRAGATQYFGPGTRLTVL.

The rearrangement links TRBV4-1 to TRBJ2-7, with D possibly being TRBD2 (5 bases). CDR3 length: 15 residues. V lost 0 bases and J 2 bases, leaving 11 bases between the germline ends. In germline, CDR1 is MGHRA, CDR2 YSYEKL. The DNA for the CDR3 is TGCGCCAGCAGCCAAGAATGGCTAGCTACCTACGAGCAGTACTTC. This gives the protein CASSQEWLATYEQYF.

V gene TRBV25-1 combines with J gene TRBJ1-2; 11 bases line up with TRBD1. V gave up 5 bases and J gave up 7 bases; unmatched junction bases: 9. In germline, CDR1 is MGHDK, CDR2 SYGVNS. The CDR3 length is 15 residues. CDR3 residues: CASSLSGQGVAGYTF. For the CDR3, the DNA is TGTGCCAGCAGTTTATCGGGACAGGGGGTTGCTGGCTACACCTTC.

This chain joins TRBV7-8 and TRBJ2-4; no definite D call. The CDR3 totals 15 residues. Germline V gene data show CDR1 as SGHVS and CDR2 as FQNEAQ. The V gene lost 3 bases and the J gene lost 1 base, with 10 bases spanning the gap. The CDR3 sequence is CASSFGGAAKNIQYF. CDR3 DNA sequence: TGTGCCAGCAGCTTTGGCGGAGCCGCCAAAAACATTCAGTACTTC. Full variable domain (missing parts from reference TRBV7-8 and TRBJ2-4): GAGVSQSPRYKVAKRGQDVALRCDPISGHVSLFWYQQALGQGPEFLTYFQNEAQLDKSGLPSDRFFAERPEGSVSTLKIQRTQQEDSAVYLCASSFGGAAKNIQYFGAGTRLSVL.